This T cell receptor (beta chain) stems from a study of T-cell reconstitution after alpha-beta-depleted transplantation in children. It was with unique molecular identifiers that the TCRbeta library was prepared. MiXCR, run by TCRdb on the PCR reads, gives a single entry per CDR3 protein. The sample shows about 500,000 distinct CDR3 sequences, roughly 33% of them seen only once. This clonotype was picked up a small number of times. The CDR3 has 15 amino acids. Germline V gene lookup returns CDR1 MNHEY and CDR2 SMNVEV (reference sequence). V was shortened by 7 bases and J by 0 bases, with 15 bases between the two germline ends.

The J gene is TRBJ1-2, the V gene TRBV27; the D is unclear. The sample in question was PBMCs from the stem cell graft donor, obtained from the stem cell graft. The receptor comes from a human donor who donated a stem cell graft to a child with aplastic anemia. The CDR3 DNA reads TGTGCCAGCACCCCGGACCGGGATACTAACTATGGCTACACCTTC. Translated: CASTPDRDTNYGYTF.